The 16 T cell receptor beta chains listed next were all sequenced from one sample in a study of T-cell reconstitution after alpha-beta-depleted transplantation in children. Unique molecular identifiers featured in how the TCRbeta library was prepared. Using its own MiXCR run on the PCR reads, TCRdb lists one record per CDR3 protein. Counted here are roughly 310,000 distinct CDR3 sequences, about a quarter occurring once; the ten biggest clones make up roughly 9.7%. Here the sequenced sample was PBMCs, mostly from graft donor cells, taken 180 days after TCRalphabeta/CD19-depleted stem cell transplant. The source of these receptors is a male patient under 18 who had a stem cell transplant for acute lymphoblastic leukemia, so the T cells may come from the graft donor.

This clonotype was found a few times. This chain joins TRBV12-5 and TRBJ2-5, with 11 nucleotides matching TRBD2. The CDR3 covers 17 residues. Germline V lookup: CDR1 LGHNT, CDR2 FRNRAP. Trimming took 0 bases from V and 1 from J; bases not matched to a gene: 4. The CDR3 nucleotides read TGTGCTAGTGGTTTGGTAGCTAGCGGGAGGTTCCAAGAGACCCAGTACTTC. Protein product: CASGLVASGRFQETQYF.

This clonotype was observed a few times. The chain links TRBV11-2 to TRBJ1-2, with D perhaps TRBD1 (5 bases). This CDR3 is 14 amino acids long. V lost 2 bases to trimming and J lost 6 bases, with 13 bases between them. Germline V gives CDR1 SGHAT, CDR2 FQNNGV. This chain's CDR3 is CASSLLGRADGYTF. CDR3 bases: TGTGCCAGCAGCTTACTTGGCAGGGCCGATGGCTACACCTTC.

This clonotype has a count of ten or more. This chain connects TRBV7-9 to TRBJ2-7, with D unresolved. This CDR3 contains 13 residues. Trimming took off 1 base at V and 4 bases at J, with 8 bases between the two ends. Germline V gene sequence: CDR1 SEHNR, CDR2 FQNEAQ (reference sequence). The CDR3 protein is CASSLGPWYEQYF. As DNA, the CDR3 is TGTGCCAGCAGCTTAGGTCCTTGGTACGAGCAGTACTTC.

This clonotype was detected many times. The chain employs TRBV25-1 and TRBJ1-2; possibly TRBD1 for D (6 bases). The CDR3 loop spans 14 amino acids. Trimming removed 3 bases at V and 4 bases at J, with 12 bases between. Germline-derived CDR1 and CDR2 are MGHDK and SYGVNS. The CDR3 sequence is CASSESRDIYGYTF. The CDR3 coding sequence is TGTGCCAGCAGTGAGAGCAGGGACATCTATGGCTACACCTTC.

This clonotype has a single count. The junction differs from germline at one of its ends, possibly a read error. J is TRBJ2-4 and V is TRBV28; D may be TRBD2 (6 bases). The CDR3 runs 11 residues. Per germline, CDR1 MDHEN and CDR2 SYDVKM. In DNA, the CDR3 is TGTGCCAGCAGCGTAAGCCGGGACTCCCACTTC. Translating it yields CASSVSRDSHF.

This rearrangement joins TRBV5-6 to TRBJ2-7; TRBD1 matches at 9 bases. Germline assignment: CDR1 SGHDT and CDR2 YYEEEE. The ends lost 1 base at V and 3 bases at J; junction bases unmatched: 5. The CDR3 is 15 amino acids. CDR3: CASSLMGQGNYEQYF. The DNA of the CDR3 is TGTGCCAGCAGCTTGATGGGACAGGGTAACTACGAGCAGTACTTC.

The rearrangement links TRBV7-9 to TRBJ2-7, with D maybe TRBD2 (5 bases). The V gene lost 3 bases and the J gene lost 0 bases, with 12 bases spanning the gap. This CDR3 is 15 amino acids long. CDR1 SEHNR and CDR2 FQNEAQ come from the germline V gene (reference sequence). The CDR3 nucleotides read TGTGCCAGCAGCTTGAGCCTAGGGAGCTCCTACGAGCAGTACTTC. Protein product: CASSLSLGSSYEQYF. Full variable domain (outside the CDR3, taken from reference TRBV7-9 and TRBJ2-7): DTGVSQNPRHKITKRGQNVTFRCDPISEHNRLYWYRQTLGQGPEFLTYFQNEAQLEKSRLLSDRFSAERPKGSFSTLEIQRTEQGDSAMYLCASSLSLGSSYEQYFGPGTRLTVT.

This clonotype was seen many times. V and J are TRBV12-3 or TRBV12-4 and TRBJ2-5, with TRBD1 matching 7 bases. V dropped 1 base and J dropped 7; count of bases not matched to a gene: 12. The length of the CDR3 is 16 residues. CDR3 DNA sequence: TGTGCCAGCAGTTTAGGGGGACAGCCATCCTGGGGGACCCAGTACTTC. Translation: CASSLGGQPSWGTQYF.

Only a few counts were recorded for this clonotype. V and J are TRBV7-9 and TRBJ2-7; 10 nucleotides align to TRBD2. Trimming cost V 1 base and J 4 bases; bases outside gene matches: 10. The germline V gene encodes CDR1 SEHNR and CDR2 FQNEAQ (reference sequence). The length of the CDR3 is 17 residues. The CDR3 sequence: CASSLGWLAGDQYEQYF. CDR3 nucleotide sequence: TGTGCCAGCAGCTTAGGTTGGCTAGCGGGAGACCAATACGAGCAGTACTTC.

This clonotype was counted once. This chain links TRBV6-1 with TRBJ1-5; D gene unclear. Germline lookup yields CDR1 MNHNS and CDR2 SASEGT. The CDR3 is made up of 13 amino acids. The V end lost 6 bases, the J end lost 9 bases, and 15 bases lay between the germline ends. The DNA for the CDR3 is TGTGCCAGCAGAGGGCAGGCCCTTGGGCCCCAGCATTTT. This codes for CASRGQALGPQHF.

The genes are TRBV4-1 and TRBJ2-1, with D maybe TRBD2 (5 bases). CDR3 length: 15 residues. Germline CDR1 is MGHRA and CDR2 is YSYEKL. The V gene lost 7 bases and the J gene lost 0 bases, with 13 bases spanning the gap. The CDR3 nucleotides read TGCGCCAGCACCCTAAGTCGGGGCTCCTACAATGAGCAGTTCTTC. Its protein product is CASTLSRGSYNEQFF.

The chain links TRBV6-2 or TRBV6-3 to TRBJ2-3; D unclear. CDR1 is MNHEY, CDR2 SVGEGT, per germline. The CDR3 length is 12 residues. The V and J ends lost 6 bases and 7 bases respectively, with 11 bases between them. The CDR3 DNA follows: TGTGCCAGCAGCCATACTCCTTATACGCAGTATTTT. It specifies CASSHTPYTQYF.

The chain is built from TRBV9 and TRBJ2-7; possibly TRBD1 or TRBD2 for D (5 bases each). The CDR3 spans 15 residues. The germline V and J ends were trimmed by 0 bases and 5 bases, with 15 bases remaining between them. Germline-derived CDR1 and CDR2 are SGDLS and YYNGEE. The CDR3 is CASSVAGTGAHEQYF. DNA for the CDR3: TGTGCCAGCAGCGTAGCAGGGACCGGAGCCCACGAGCAGTACTTC.

This clonotype was observed many times. J is TRBJ2-6 and V is TRBV3-1; D is possibly TRBD1 (6 bases). The CDR3 loop spans 15 amino acids. The V gene lost 4 bases and the J gene lost 0 bases, with 7 bases spanning the gap. In germline, CDR1 is LGHDT, CDR2 YNNKEL (reference sequence). The CDR3 protein is CASSRGGSGANVLTF. For the CDR3, the DNA is TGTGCCAGCAGCCGAGGGGGCTCTGGGGCCAACGTCCTGACTTTC. Full variable domain (outside the CDR3, taken from reference TRBV3-1 and TRBJ2-6): DTAVSQTPKYLVTQMGNDKSIKCEQNLGHDTMYWYKQDSKKFLKIMFSYNNKELIINETVPNRFSPKSPDKAHLNLHINSLELGDSAVYFCASSRGGSGANVLTFGAGSRLTVL.

The chain couples TRBV3-1 to TRBJ1-5; TRBD1 matches 8 bases. The V gene's germline CDR1 is LGHDT and CDR2 YNNKEL (reference sequence). The CDR3 runs to 20 residues. V was pared by 2 bases and J by 0 bases, with 15 bases of the junction left unmatched. The CDR3 here is CASSQSTPGQVLYSNQPQHF. Here the CDR3 DNA reads TGTGCCAGCAGCCAATCAACCCCGGGACAGGTCCTATATAGCAATCAGCCCCAGCATTTT.

This clonotype was seen only a few times. The V call is TRBV4-1, the J call TRBJ2-2, with 9 bases matching TRBD2. Germline CDR1 MGHRA, CDR2 YSYEKL. Unmatched junction bases numbered 3, after V lost 0 bases and J lost 4 bases. The CDR3 is 16 amino acids. The CDR3 DNA reads TGCGCCAGCAGCCAAGATCTAGCGGGACCCACCGGGGAGCTGTTTTTT. It codes for CASSQDLAGPTGELFF.